This entry is about one T cell receptor (beta chain). Its antigen is unidentified. These data come from a study of shared clonotypes between healthy human individuals. CD45RO-negative cells were positively selected for CCR7, leaving out terminally differentiated effector memory CD45RA+ cells. Whole-study results and caveats: Clonotypes not shared had lower generation probabilities than those common to all four donors. With a handful of donors compared, around 5% of naive CD4 clonotypes were shared.

J was trimmed by 7 bases and V by 6 bases; bases with no gene match: 5. Germline V gene sequence: CDR1 SQVTM, CDR2 ANQGSEA. The CDR3 runs to 12 residues. Method: immunoSEQ multiplex PCR; TCRdb's copy keeps in-frame clones and lacks some. The repertoire holds 550,000 to 650,000 clones, with about 95% as singletons. The rearrangement joins TRBV29-1 to TRBJ2-2; 7 bases map to TRBD2. This receptor was taken from a woman in her twenties or thirties in good health. Source material: naive CD8+ T cells sorted from blood. The CDR3 loop reads CSVPGGNGELFF. The CDR3 DNA reads as TGCAGCGTCCCGGGGGGTAACGGGGAGCTGTTTTTT.